Each of the 31 T cell receptor beta chains below was sequenced from the same sample in a study of T cells in Graves' hyperthyroidism and ophthalmopathy. TCR beta CDR3 region amplification was performed from RNA transcripts. HTBI primers were employed in a first-round RT-PCR of the TCR CDR3. Using its own MiXCR run on the multiplex PCR reads, TCRdb lists one record per CDR3 protein. The repertoire holds about 720,000 distinct CDR3 sequences, with roughly 17% as singletons. Sample: blood. Source of these receptors: a young man with Graves' hyperthyroidism.

This chain joins TRBV19 and TRBJ1-2; maybe TRBD1 (5 bases). The V and J ends lost 11 bases and 7 bases respectively, with 20 bases between them. The CDR3 consists of 13 residues. Germline assignment: CDR1 LNHDA and CDR2 SQIVND (reference sequence). As DNA, the CDR3 is TGTGCCGCTGAATCGTCGGGGGGAGGTGGCTACACCTTC. Protein product: CAAESSGGGGYTF.

The chain carries TRBV6-1 and TRBJ1-5; D is ambiguous. Germline loops: CDR1 MNHNS, CDR2 SASEGT. Trimming took 2 bases from V and 9 from J, leaving 14 bases between them. The CDR3 totals 14 residues. This CDR3 is CASSEWDRGSPQHF. The CDR3, as DNA: TGTGCCAGCAGTGAATGGGATCGGGGTTCGCCCCAGCATTTT.

This clonotype was counted a single time. The rearrangement uses TRBV9 and TRBJ2-7; tentatively, D is TRBD2 (6 bases). Germline lookup yields CDR1 SGDLS and CDR2 YYNGEE. The CDR3 sequence is 13 residues long. Trimming shortened V by 3 bases and J by 4 bases, and 11 bases separated the two germline ends. The CDR3 is CASSAFGGYEQYF. In nucleotides, the CDR3 is TGTGCCAGCAGCGCCTTTGGAGGGTACGAGCAGTACTTC.

Many counts were recorded for this clonotype. This chain connects TRBV5-1 to TRBJ1-1; D is perhaps TRBD1 (6 bases). CDR1 is SGHRS, CDR2 YFSETQ, per germline. Trimming stripped 1 base from V and 4 bases from J, with 17 bases between. The CDR3 totals 16 residues. CDR3 in DNA: TGCGCCAGCAGCTTGACCGGTTACAGGGATCCCACTGAAGCTTTCTTT. It encodes CASSLTGYRDPTEAFF.

The chain recombines TRBV27 with TRBJ2-1; weak D call: TRBD1 (5 bases). V was clipped by 8 bases and J by 4 bases, with 15 bases between them. The CDR3 is made up of 14 amino acids. Germline assignment: CDR1 MNHEY and CDR2 SMNVEV (reference sequence). In DNA form, the CDR3 reads TGTGCCAGCGGGCGCTTGGGGCCATACAATGAGCAGTTCTTC. This sequence encodes CASGRLGPYNEQFF.

This clonotype was observed a few times. This rearrangement joins TRBV24-1 to TRBJ2-3; 7 bases match TRBD2. CDR3 length equals 15 residues. Germline CDR1 reads KGHDR; CDR2 reads SFDVKD. V lost 1 base to trimming and J lost 5 bases; unmatched junction nucleotides: 5. The CDR3, as DNA: TGTGCCACCAGTGATTTCGGGGAGGGTGGAGATACGCAGTATTTT. It codes for CATSDFGEGGDTQYF.

This clonotype was recorded many times. The chain combines TRBV9 with TRBJ2-1; the D is unclear. V dropped 0 bases and J dropped 6 bases, with 10 bases sitting between them. Germline values: CDR1 SGDLS, CDR2 YYNGEE. The CDR3 is 14 residues long. The CDR3 protein is CASSVVGQANEQFF. Here the CDR3 DNA reads TGTGCCAGCAGCGTAGTAGGGCAGGCCAATGAGCAGTTCTTC.

The CDR3 nucleotides read TGTGCCAGCAGTCGAAGCGACCATAAGGGATCCTACGAGCAGTACTTC. Protein product: CASSRSDHKGSYEQYF. V usage is TRBV6-1 and J usage is TRBJ2-7; D uncertain. The CDR3 covers 16 residues. The germline V gene encodes CDR1 MNHNS and CDR2 SASEGT. V lost 5 bases and J 1 base, leaving 18 bases between the germline ends.

V and J are TRBV6-1 and TRBJ2-1, with TRBD1 matching over 9 bases. The germline gives CDR1 MNHNS, CDR2 SASEGT. This CDR3 comprises 15 residues. Trimming cost V 5 bases and J 9 bases; bases outside gene matches: 11. The CDR3 nucleotides read TGTGCCAGCAGTCCCTCGGGACAGGGTCACACTGAGCAGTTCTTC. Translation: CASSPSGQGHTEQFF.

This clonotype was counted ten times or more. The chain carries TRBV28 and TRBJ2-3; possible D gene TRBD1, 6 bases. V was clipped by 7 bases and J by 0 bases, with 17 bases between them. The CDR3 runs to 16 residues. CDR1 is MDHEN, CDR2 SYDVKM, per germline. The CDR3 spells CASTYTGTSSTDTQYF. In nucleotides, the CDR3 is TGTGCCAGCACTTATACCGGGACATCAAGCACAGATACGCAGTATTTT.

The V gene is TRBV28, the J gene TRBJ2-3; a weak D match, TRBD1 (5 bases). The closer fit of TRBJ1-5 to the DNA end suggests the J call may be wrong. This CDR3 region has 16 residues. Germline values: CDR1 MDHEN, CDR2 SYDVKM. The CDR3 coding sequence is TGTGCCAGCACCTCCCCGGGGGGGATCAGAACAGATACGCAGCATTTT. Amino acids: CASTSPGGIRTDTQHF.

The table lists this clonotype with a few counts. The rearrangement joins TRBV6-2 or TRBV6-3 to TRBJ2-5, with D perhaps TRBD1 or TRBD2 (5 bases each). Germline V gene lookup returns CDR1 MNHEY and CDR2 SVGEGT. This CDR3 is built from 17 residues. V lost 4 bases and J lost 2, with 20 bases in between. CDR3 bases: TGTGCCAGCAGTTTCAACCTAGAGGGGAGCACACAAGAGACCCAGTACTTC. It translates to CASSFNLEGSTQETQYF.

Remarks on this clonotype: A much larger clone sits a single nucleotide away, making a read error possible. V usage is TRBV2 and J usage is TRBJ2-1; 13 bases match TRBD2. Germline values: CDR1 SNHLY, CDR2 FYNNEI. The CDR3 totals 15 residues. CDR3 amino acids: CASSEGTSGSIERFF. CDR3 coding DNA: TGTGCCAGCAGTGAAGGGACTAGCGGGAGCATTGAGCGGTTCTTC.

The V and J genes are TRBV30 and TRBJ2-7; maybe TRBD1 (6 bases). Trimming took 3 bases from V and 2 from J, leaving 11 bases between them. This CDR3 has 13 residues. Germline loops: CDR1 GTSNPN, CDR2 SVGIG (reference sequence). The CDR3 region is CAWRIAGAYEQYF. Here the CDR3 DNA reads TGTGCCTGGAGGATCGCAGGGGCCTACGAGCAGTACTTC.

The chain recombines TRBV29-1 with TRBJ1-1; D is perhaps TRBD1 (5 bases). The CDR3 extends over 12 amino acids. CDR1 is SQVTM, CDR2 ANQGSEA, per germline. V was trimmed by 3 bases and J by 2 bases, leaving 7 bases between them. Here the CDR3 reads CSVDGGNTEAFF. The CDR3 nucleotides are TGCAGCGTTGATGGGGGAAACACTGAAGCTTTCTTT.

This clonotype was found many times. The gene calls are TRBV28 and TRBJ1-1, with 7 bases matching TRBD1. CDR1 MDHEN and CDR2 SYDVKM come from the germline V gene. There are 14 residues in the CDR3. Unmatched junction bases numbered 2, after V lost 4 bases and J lost 0 bases. CDR3 region: CASSSTGLNTEAFF. CDR3 nucleotides: TGTGCCAGCAGTTCGACAGGGTTGAACACTGAAGCTTTCTTT.

This clonotype was recorded at least ten times. V usage is TRBV20-1 and J usage is TRBJ2-5; D remains ambiguous. Germline assignment: CDR1 DFQATT and CDR2 SNEGSKA (reference sequence). Trimming took 6 bases from V and 2 from J, leaving 13 bases between them. This CDR3 contains 13 residues. CDR3: CSAPGQIQETQYF. In nucleotides, the CDR3 is TGCAGTGCGCCCGGCCAGATTCAAGAGACCCAGTACTTC.

The table lists this clonotype with many counts. The rearrangement joins TRBV13 to TRBJ1-5; D call uncertain. The germline gives CDR1 PRHDT, CDR2 FYEKMQ (reference sequence). The CDR3 contains 12 residues. V was shortened by 2 bases and J by 5 bases, with 4 bases between the two germline ends. In DNA form, the CDR3 reads TGTGCCAGCAGCTTAAGCGATCAGCCCCAGCATTTT. Protein: CASSLSDQPQHF. Combining the CDR3 with reference TRBV13 and TRBJ1-5 gives the whole variable domain AAGVIQSPRHLIKEKRETATLKCYPIPRHDTVYWYQQGPGQDPQFLISFYEKMQSDKGSIPDRFSAQQFSDYHSELNMSSLELGDSALYFCASSLSDQPQHFGDGTRLSIL.

This clonotype was seen more than once but under ten times. The CDR3 loop is CASSLYPGALGYF. The CDR3 DNA reads as TGTGCCAGCAGTTTATATCCAGGGGCCCTAGGGTACTTC. This chain links TRBV6-1 with TRBJ2-5; D possibly corresponds to TRBD1 (6 bases). The germline V and J ends were trimmed by 5 bases and 13 bases, with 20 bases remaining between them. The CDR3 length is 13 residues. The germline V gene has CDR1 MNHNS and CDR2 SASEGT.

The V call is TRBV27, the J call TRBJ2-3; 7 bases line up with TRBD1. The V segment lost 5 bases and the J segment 1 base; nucleotides outside the gene matches: 9. This CDR3 is 16 amino acids long. Germline-derived CDR1 and CDR2 are MNHEY and SMNVEV (reference sequence). CDR3 amino acids: CASSLARGKGTDTQYF. In DNA, the CDR3 is TGTGCCAGCAGTCTCGCCAGGGGGAAGGGCACAGATACGCAGTATTTT.

V usage is TRBV7-9 and J usage is TRBJ2-3; TRBD1 or TRBD2 may be the D gene (6 bases each). This CDR3 is built from 14 residues. Trimming left V 5 bases short and J 5 bases short, with 14 bases between. CDR1 SEHNR and CDR2 FQNEAQ come from the germline V gene (reference sequence). The CDR3 spells CASSPGAGVDTQYF. As DNA, the CDR3 is TGTGCCAGCAGCCCGGGGGCAGGGGTAGATACGCAGTATTTT.

This clonotype was picked up many times. The genes are TRBV28 and TRBJ2-1; D is ambiguous. The CDR3 has 14 residues. Trimming took 2 bases from V and 5 from J, leaving 10 bases between them. Germline CDR1 reads MDHEN; CDR2 reads SYDVKM. The CDR3 coding sequence is TGTGCCAGCAGTTTACGGCAGCTTAACAATGAGCAGTTCTTC. Amino acids: CASSLRQLNNEQFF.

This clonotype was seen at least ten times. The V call is TRBV28, the J call TRBJ1-2, with a possible D match to TRBD1 (6 bases). Germline assignment: CDR1 MDHEN and CDR2 SYDVKM. Trimming pared 6 bases from V and 4 bases from J, leaving 9 bases between. This CDR3 has 12 residues. CDR3 amino acids: CASSQGPYGYTF. The CDR3 DNA reads as TGTGCCAGCAGCCAGGGGCCCTATGGCTACACCTTC.

The table lists this clonotype with many counts. J is TRBJ2-2 and V is TRBV7-3; 8 nucleotides line up with TRBD1. This CDR3 has 15 amino acids. The germline V gene has CDR1 SGHTA and CDR2 FQGTGA. V lost 5 bases and J lost 4; bases outside the gene matches: 6. In DNA form, the CDR3 reads TGTGCCAGCAGCAGACAGGGGCCCGGCACCGGGGAGCTGTTTTTT. It translates to CASSRQGPGTGELFF.

The V call is TRBV25-1, the J call TRBJ2-1; D possibly matches TRBD1 or TRBD2 (6 bases each). The germline V gene encodes CDR1 MGHDK and CDR2 SYGVNS. The CDR3 totals 16 residues. Trimming removed 1 base from V and 6 bases from J, with 16 bases in between. CDR3 protein: CASSEFVGGTGNEQFF. CDR3 bases: TGTGCCAGCAGTGAATTTGTAGGGGGGACGGGCAATGAGCAGTTCTTC.

This clonotype was seen more than once but under ten times. This sequence joins TRBV20-1 and TRBJ2-5, with unresolved D. The CDR3 is 15 residues long. Trimming took 6 bases from V and 3 from J, leaving 20 bases between them. Per the germline V gene, CDR1 is DFQATT and CDR2 is SNEGSKA (reference sequence). The CDR3 DNA reads TGCAGTGCAAGGCCCTCAAAGGAAATTAAAGAGACCCAGTACTTC. This sequence encodes CSARPSKEIKETQYF.

This clonotype was seen repeatedly, ten times or more. The chain combines TRBV20-1 with TRBJ2-5, with D unresolved. V was cut by 4 bases and J by 9 bases, with 15 bases left in between. CDR3 length: 12 amino acids. Germline CDR1 reads DFQATT; CDR2 reads SNEGSKA (reference sequence). The CDR3 DNA reads TGCAGTGCTAACGGGCCCGACCCGTCCCAGTACTTC. Encoded protein: CSANGPDPSQYF.

V and J are TRBV6-1 and TRBJ2-3; perhaps TRBD2 as D (5 bases). The CDR3 totals 15 residues. Trimming removed 5 bases at V and 0 bases at J, with 12 bases between. Germline CDR1 MNHNS, CDR2 SASEGT. Written as DNA, the CDR3 is TGTGCCAGCAGTCCCGTAGCGTGGAGCACAGATACGCAGTATTTT. Its protein is CASSPVAWSTDTQYF.

This clonotype appeared a single time. The rearrangement links TRBV3-1 to TRBJ2-1; D tentatively fits TRBD1 or TRBD2 (5 bases each). The V end lost 4 bases, the J end lost 7 bases, and 11 bases lay between the germline ends. The CDR3 contains 13 residues. Germline assignment: CDR1 LGHDT and CDR2 YNNKEL (reference sequence). CDR3 residues: CASSREGLNEQFF. CDR3 nucleotides: TGTGCCAGCAGCCGAGAGGGGTTGAATGAGCAGTTCTTC.

V is TRBV24-1 and J is TRBJ2-2, with TRBD1 matching 8 bases. This CDR3 comprises 15 residues. Losses at the gene ends were 0 bases for V and 6 bases for J; bases not matched to a gene: 2. The germline V gene has CDR1 KGHDR and CDR2 SFDVKD. This chain's CDR3 is CATSDLSTGAGELFF. CDR3 nucleotides: TGTGCCACCAGTGATTTGTCGACAGGGGCCGGGGAGCTGTTTTTT.

The chain links TRBV13 to TRBJ2-2, with a tentative D call TRBD2 (5 bases). The CDR3 covers 16 residues. V was shortened by 5 bases and J by 1 base, with 14 bases between the two germline ends. Germline values: CDR1 PRHDT, CDR2 FYEKMQ (reference sequence). This CDR3 is CASSHTERQNTGELFF. The CDR3 DNA follows: TGTGCCAGCAGCCACACCGAGCGGCAGAACACCGGGGAGCTGTTTTTT.